The 10 T cell receptor beta chains in this list originate from one sample, sequenced in a study of cytomegalovirus exposure and HLA in healthy donors. Vbeta (60) and Jbeta (13) primers were used in the PCR. Some clones are missing from TCRdb's copy, which holds only in-frame ones; the method was immunoSEQ multiplex PCR. The sample carries 90,000 to 100,000 clones, about 78% recorded once. The sample comprised PBMCs. The origin of the receptors is a woman between 40 and 50 years old in good health and CMV-seronegative.

This clone was counted between two and nine times. V and J are TRBV10-2 and TRBJ1-1, with 9 bases matching TRBD1. The V gene end was trimmed by 3 bases and the J gene end by 4 bases; junction bases not matched to a gene: 3. Germline CDR1 WSHSY, CDR2 SAAADI. The CDR3 sequence is 14 residues long. CDR3 residues: CASSEYRGPTEAFF. The CDR3 DNA reads as TGCGCCAGCAGTGAATACAGGGGGCCCACTGAAGCTTTCTTT.

This rearrangement joins TRBV19 to TRBJ1-3; 7 bases are a match to TRBD1. Germline CDR1 LNHDA, CDR2 SQIVND (reference sequence). Trimming cost V 6 bases and J 9 bases; bases outside gene matches: 11. The CDR3 length is 14 residues. Here the CDR3 DNA reads TGTGCCAGTAGACGGGGGACAGACAGCTCCACCATATATTTT. This codes for CASRRGTDSSTIYF.

V is TRBV2 and J is TRBJ1-5; 11 nucleotides align to TRBD1. V lost 6 bases and J lost 5; bases outside the gene matches: 6. The germline gives CDR1 SNHLY, CDR2 FYNNEI. There are 15 residues in the CDR3. The chain's CDR3 is CASSPGQGGDQPQHF. The CDR3 coding sequence is TGTGCCAGCAGCCCGGGACAGGGGGGCGATCAGCCCCAGCATTTT.

This chain uses TRBV4-2 with TRBJ2-4; 10 bases are shared with TRBD1. The CDR3 covers 18 residues. Germline V gene lookup returns CDR1 LGHNA and CDR2 YNFKEQ. V lost 0 bases, J lost 6 bases, and 11 bases stayed unmatched. The CDR3 here is CASSQDRGQGKQVNIQYF. CDR3 nucleotides: TGTGCCAGCAGCCAAGATAGGGGACAGGGGAAGCAAGTAAACATTCAGTACTTC.

The chain links TRBV2 to TRBJ2-7; 7 nucleotides align to TRBD1. The J segment lost 5 bases and the V segment lost 6 bases, leaving 13 bases of the junction unmatched. CDR1 is SNHLY and CDR2 is FYNNEI in the germline V gene. This CDR3 has 15 amino acids. CDR3 loop: CASRTPGQPIDEQYF. The CDR3 DNA reads TGTGCCAGCAGGACGCCGGGACAGCCTATCGACGAGCAGTACTTC.

V and J are TRBV9 and TRBJ2-5; 11 bases map to TRBD2. This CDR3 spans 15 amino acids. In germline, CDR1 is SGDLS, CDR2 YYNGEE. Trimming took 4 bases from V and 1 from J; bases not matched to a gene: 3. As DNA, the CDR3 is TGTGCCAGCAGCCCTAGCGGGAGGCCCCAAGAGACCCAGTACTTC. It specifies CASSPSGRPQETQYF.

This clone has a handful of counts. The chain has TRBV9 and TRBJ2-5; tentatively, D is TRBD1 (7 bases). V lost 6 bases, J lost 4 bases, and 16 bases lay in between. The CDR3 covers 14 residues. The germline V gene encodes CDR1 SGDLS and CDR2 YYNGEE. The CDR3 DNA reads TGTGCCAGCAACCGACAGGGAGGTCTAGAGACCCAGTACTTC. This gives the protein CASNRQGGLETQYF. The full variable domain, in which reference TRBV9 and TRBJ2-5 provide the parts outside the CDR3, is DSGVTQTPKHLITATGQRVTLRCSPRSGDLSVYWYQQSLDQGLQFLIQYYNGEERAKGNILERFSAQQFPDLHSELNLSSLELGDSALYFCASNRQGGLETQYFGPGTRLLVL.

The V call is TRBV27, the J call TRBJ1-2, with D uncertain. CDR1 is MNHEY, CDR2 SMNVEV, per germline (reference sequence). The V end was cut by 7 bases, the J end by 1 base, with 13 bases between. CDR3 length: 14 amino acids. The CDR3 loop is CASTLTGINYGYTF. DNA for the CDR3: TGTGCCAGCACCTTAACGGGAATTAACTATGGCTACACCTTC.

The chain employs TRBV11-2 and TRBJ1-1; the D is unclear. CDR3 size: 14 residues. Germline lookup yields CDR1 SGHAT and CDR2 FQNNGV. V was cut by 3 bases and J by 0 bases, with 8 bases left in between. The CDR3 spells CASSLAPVNTEAFF. The DNA for the CDR3 is TGTGCCAGCAGCTTGGCCCCAGTGAACACTGAAGCTTTCTTT.

Concerning this clone: The germline gene is not matched at one end of the junction; a read error may be the cause. This sequence joins TRBV7-9 and TRBJ2-7; TRBD2 agrees at 9 bases. Germline assignment: CDR1 SEHNR and CDR2 FQNEAQ (reference sequence). The CDR3 length is 15 residues. CDR3 sequence reads: CSSSLIAGVGYEQYF. In DNA, the CDR3 is TGTTCCAGCAGCTTAATAGCGGGAGTCGGGTACGAGCAGTACTTC.